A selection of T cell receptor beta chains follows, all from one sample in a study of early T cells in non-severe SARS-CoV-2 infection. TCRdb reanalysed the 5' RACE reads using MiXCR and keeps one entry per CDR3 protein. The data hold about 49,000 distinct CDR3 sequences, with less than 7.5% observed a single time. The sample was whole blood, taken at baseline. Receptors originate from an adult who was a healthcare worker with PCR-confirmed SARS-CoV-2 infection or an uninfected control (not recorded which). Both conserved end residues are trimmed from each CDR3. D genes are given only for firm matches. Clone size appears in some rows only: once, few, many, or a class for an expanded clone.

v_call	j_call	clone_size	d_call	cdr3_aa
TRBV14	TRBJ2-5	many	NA	ASSQDGLRETQY
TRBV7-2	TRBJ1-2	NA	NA	ASSRQASRGSYGYT
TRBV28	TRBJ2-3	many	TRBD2	ASRGRGGTDTQY
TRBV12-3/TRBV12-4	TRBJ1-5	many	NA	ASSPTGIQPQH
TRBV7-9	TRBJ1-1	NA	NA	ASSRWGTGSTEAF
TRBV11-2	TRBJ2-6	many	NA	ASSFQRGANVLT
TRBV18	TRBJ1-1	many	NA	ASSPGTGSNTEAF
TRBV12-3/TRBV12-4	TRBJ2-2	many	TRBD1	ASSPGQGYIGELF
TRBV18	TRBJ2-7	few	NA	ASSDGQTNSYEQY
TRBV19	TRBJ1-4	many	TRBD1	ASSKDRVEKLF
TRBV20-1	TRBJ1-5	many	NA	SARIGGGRLNQPQH
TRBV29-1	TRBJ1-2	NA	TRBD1	SVGQGNGYT
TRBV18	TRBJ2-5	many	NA	ASSPAVGQETQY
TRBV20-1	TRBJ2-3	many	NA	SASGDTSTDTQY
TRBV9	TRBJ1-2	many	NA	ASSPHRDQGYGYT
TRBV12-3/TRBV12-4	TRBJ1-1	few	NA	ASSKPSTEAF
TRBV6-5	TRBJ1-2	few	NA	ASSYSEGSLNYGYT
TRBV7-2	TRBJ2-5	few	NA	ASSSRDFKETQY
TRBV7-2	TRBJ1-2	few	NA	ASSPARQTSYGYT
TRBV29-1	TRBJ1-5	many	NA	SVARDSNQPQH
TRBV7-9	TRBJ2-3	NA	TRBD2	ASSSWRGSTDTQY
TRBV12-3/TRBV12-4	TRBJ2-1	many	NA	AGGEGGSYNEQF
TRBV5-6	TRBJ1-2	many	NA	ASSLGQATNYGYT
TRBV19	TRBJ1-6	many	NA	ASTPRVGNSPLH
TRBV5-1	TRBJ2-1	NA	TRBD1	ASSMGQGARIEQF
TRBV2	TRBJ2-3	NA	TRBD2	ASSSPLAGGTTDTQY
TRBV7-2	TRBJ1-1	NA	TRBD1	ASSPGTGAGEAF
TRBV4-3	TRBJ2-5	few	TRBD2	ASSQGLAGGPETQY
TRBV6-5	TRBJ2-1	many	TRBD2	ASSPSGGAYNEQF
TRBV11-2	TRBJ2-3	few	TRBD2	ASSFVSGGGGDTQY
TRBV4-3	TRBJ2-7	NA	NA	ASSPLGGALGEQY
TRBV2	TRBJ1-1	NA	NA	ASRPSENTEAF
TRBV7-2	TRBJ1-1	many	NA	ASSLRANTEAF
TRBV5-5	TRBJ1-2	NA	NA	ASSLLQAANYGYT
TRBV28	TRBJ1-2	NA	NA	ASSTGLDYGYT
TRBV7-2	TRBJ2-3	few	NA	ASSFSPAPSTDTQY
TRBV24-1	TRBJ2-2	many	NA	ATSEGASPTGELF
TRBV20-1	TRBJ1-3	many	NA	SARADRAGNTIY
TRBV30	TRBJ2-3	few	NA	AWRQAGPDTQY
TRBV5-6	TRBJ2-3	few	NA	ASSLRQLLSTDTQY
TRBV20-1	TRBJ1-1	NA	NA	SAIGQLMNTEAF
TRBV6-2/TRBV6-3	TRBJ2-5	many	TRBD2	ASSPGLAGYQETQY
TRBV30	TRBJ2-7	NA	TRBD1	AWSAGQGLEQY
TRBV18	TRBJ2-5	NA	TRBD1	ASSPPGQGDPRETQY
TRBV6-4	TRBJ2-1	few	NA	ASSPRDSYNEQF
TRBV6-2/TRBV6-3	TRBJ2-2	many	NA	ASHHTGELF
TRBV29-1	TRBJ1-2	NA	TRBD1	SVRRPTGAYGYT
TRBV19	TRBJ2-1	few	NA	ASSDYGTKNSNEQF
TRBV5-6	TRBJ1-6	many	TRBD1	ASSFRAGGIIPSPLH
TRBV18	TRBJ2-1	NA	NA	ASSPAHDDYNEQF
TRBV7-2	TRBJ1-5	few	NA	ASSLTGASNQPQH
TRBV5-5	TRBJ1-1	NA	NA	ASSLAPGQNLYIEAF
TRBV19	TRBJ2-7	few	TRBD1	ASSTGQGRSYEQY
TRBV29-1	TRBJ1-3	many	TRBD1	SVMTGQSSGNTIY
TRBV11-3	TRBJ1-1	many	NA	ASSLNHRRNTEAF
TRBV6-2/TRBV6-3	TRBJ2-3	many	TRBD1	ASGTTGGAQY
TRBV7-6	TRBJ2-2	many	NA	ASSPSETGELF